This TCR beta chain was sequenced during a study of response to subunit inactivated influenza vaccine. Broader study findings: Researchers suggested that each seasonal influenza vaccination recruits few new T cells.

This CDR3 has 16 residues. Germline lookup yields CDR1 SGHRS and CDR2 YFSETQ. Deletions cut 0 bases from V and 0 bases from J, with 13 bases between. One entry per CDR3 protein results from TCRdb running MiXCR on the RT-PCR reads. The profile covers about 650,000 distinct CDR3 sequences, with around 13% appearing a single time and 7.6% taken by the ten largest. This clonotype turned up a few times. Its target is not known. The sample here was PBMCs from blood, taken roughly 15 days before vaccination. V is TRBV5-1 and J is TRBJ2-7; possibly TRBD1 for D (6 bases). This receptor was taken from a man in his fifties who received an inactivated influenza vaccine. The CDR3 region has the DNA TGCGCCAGCAGCTTGGGGCCTGGGGGCGTCTCCTACGAGCAGTACTTC. Translating it yields CASSLGPGGVSYEQYF.